A single TCR beta chain is shown here with its context. This specimen belongs to a study of blood T cell repertoires in COVID-19. Whole-study context: The cDNA or gDNA used as material had been derived from T cells, B-cell-depleted T cells, or PBMCs.

Seattle patient enrollment occurred during active infection, with longitudinal follow-up thereafter. Authors' processing steps: It was from reference gene primer amplification that nucleated cell counts were estimated. Some clones are missing from TCRdb's copy, which holds only in-frame ones; the method was immunoSEQ multiplex PCR. V and J calls and clone size are those listed in that table; D and trimming were worked out from the DNA. There are 440,000 or so clones in the sample; about 91% occur only once, and 1.5% to 1.8% lies in the top ten. The clonotype comes from a woman in her 40s with COVID-19, enrolled during active disease. Sequencing was performed on peripheral blood.

The CDR3 reads CASSIASGQRYGYTF. The CDR3 bases are TGTGCCAGTAGTATAGCCTCGGGACAGCGCTATGGCTACACCTTC. The chain combines TRBV19 with TRBJ1-2, with 7 bases aligning to TRBD1. Germline CDR1 and CDR2: LNHDA and SQIVND (reference sequence). V lost 1 base, J lost 4 bases, and 6 bases stayed unmatched. The CDR3 covers 15 residues.